These T cell receptor beta chains were read from a single sample in a study of shared clonotypes between healthy human individuals. Measured with immunoSEQ multiplex PCR; TCRdb has only the in-frame clones, and not every one. The sample records roughly 2 million clones, 85% to 95% being singletons. Material: naive CD4+ T cells sorted from blood. These receptors all stem from a man younger than 35 in good health. The CDR3 runs from the conserved cysteine through the conserved F or W. The size field is filled for only some rows; it gives once, few, many or a size class.

cdr3_length | j_call | v_call | clone_size | cdr3_aa
13 | TRBJ2-4 | TRBV6-1 | NA | CASSPGGGDIQYF
16 | TRBJ2-1 | TRBV5-1 | NA | CASSPGQAGHLDEQFF
15 | TRBJ1-1 | TRBV7-2 | once | CASSSRGGMNTEAFF
15 | TRBJ2-2 | TRBV19 | NA | CASSMEGPTTGELFF
15 | TRBJ2-1 | TRBV5-6 | NA | CASSQDRGRVNEQFF
15 | TRBJ2-5 | TRBV7-2 | NA | CASSLAGRNQETQYF
16 | TRBJ2-2 | TRBV25-1 | NA | CASSSAAGVRTGELFF
15 | TRBJ1-5 | TRBV28 | NA | CASSLRTGGTQPQHF
13 | TRBJ1-1 | TRBV7-2 | once | CASSLKGAQVAFF
14 | TRBJ1-2 | TRBV5-1 | NA | CASSLSTGEDGYTF
12 | TRBJ1-2 | TRBV2 | NA | CASSPNEGGYTF
14 | TRBJ1-1 | TRBV9 | NA | CASSVGQLNTEAFF
16 | TRBJ1-6 | TRBV10-3 | NA | CAISEGSGGNNSPLHF
13 | TRBJ1-5 | TRBV4-3 | NA | CASSQDRGGPQHF
16 | TRBJ2-7 | TRBV27 | NA | CASSLSFQGFGVRLYF
13 | TRBJ2-3 | TRBV6-1 | few | CASSPSPSYTQYF
15 | TRBJ1-5 | TRBV28 | NA | CASTPAAKPLQPQHF
15 | TRBJ2-7 | TRBV10-3 | NA | CAISGDREPKYEQYF
15 | TRBJ1-4 | TRBV5-4 | NA | CASSLGGQSNEKLFF
14 | TRBJ1-4 | TRBV6-5 | once | CASRDRDRGEKLFF
14 | TRBJ2-7 | TRBV29-1 | NA | CSVEARQGFGEQYF
16 | TRBJ2-7 | TRBV5-1 | NA | CASSPSRTLWTYEQYF
11 | TRBJ1-2 | TRBV29-1 | once | CSESSNYGYTF
16 | TRBJ1-2 | TRBV4-1 | NA | CASSDGTGQRNYGYTF
13 | TRBJ1-2 | TRBV5-1 | NA | CASSLTGALGYTF
15 | TRBJ2-2 | TRBV27 | NA | CASSPGWGNTGELFF
14 | TRBJ1-2 | TRBV28 | NA | CASSLNLPRGGYTF
15 | TRBJ2-5 | TRBV9 | NA | CASSVHNKPGETQYF
13 | TRBJ2-7 | TRBV19 | NA | CASSTGDTYEQYF
15 | TRBJ1-2 | TRBV29-1 | NA | CSVRPSGSNSYGYTF
15 | TRBJ2-6 | TRBV7-2 | NA | CASSPGGAGANVLTF
14 | TRBJ2-1 | TRBV10-1 | once | CASSGSGSWNEQFF